A selection of T cell receptor beta chains follows, all from one sample in a study of cytomegalovirus exposure and HLA in healthy donors. Sequencing used immunoSEQ multiplex PCR; TCRdb keeps in-frame clones, though not all of them. The sample includes about 110,000 clones, about two thirds of them seen just once. The source material was PBMCs. All receptors come from a man aged 30 to 45 in good health and CMV-seropositive. The CDR3 runs from the conserved cysteine through the conserved F or W. A D gene is named only where the DNA matches it firmly. Rows give clone size only sometimes, using once, few, many, or a class for an expanded clone.

abundance	d_gene	v_gene	j_gene	CDR3aa	CDR3nt
-	-	TRBV28	TRBJ1-2	CASSLARGVRGYTF	TGTGCCAGCAGTTTAGCCAGGGGCGTACGGGGCTACACCTTC
-	TRBD1	TRBV6-5	TRBJ1-6	CASSPSGQGVSPLHF	TGTGCCAGCAGTCCATCCGGACAGGGGGTTTCACCCCTCCACTTT
-	-	TRBV5-1	TRBJ2-2	CASSLLSTGELFF	TGCGCCAGCAGCCTACTGTCCACCGGGGAGCTGTTTTTT
once	TRBD1	TRBV9	TRBJ1-5	CASSPGQGMYQPQHF	TGTGCCAGCAGCCCGGGACAGGGAATGTATCAGCCCCAGCATTTT
-	TRBD2	TRBV28	TRBJ2-1	CASSSRGRGQFF	TGTGCCAGCAGTTCCCGGGGGAGGGGGCAGTTCTTC
few	TRBD2	TRBV29-1	TRBJ2-1	CSVPGTSGNEQFF	TGCAGCGTTCCCGGGACTAGCGGGAATGAGCAGTTCTTC
-	-	TRBV12-5	TRBJ2-3	CASGTGVPDTQYF	TGTGCTAGTGGTACGGGGGTCCCAGATACGCAGTATTTT
-	TRBD2	TRBV19	TRBJ2-2	CASSTDGLALTGELFF	TGTGCCAGTAGTACCGACGGACTAGCGTTAACCGGGGAGCTGTTTTTT
-	TRBD1	TRBV7-6	TRBJ1-1	CASSLTGVNTEAFF	TGTGCCAGCAGCTTGACAGGGGTGAACACTGAAGCTTTCTTT
-	TRBD2	TRBV5-4	TRBJ2-2	CASSPETSGGYTGELFF	TGTGCCAGCAGCCCCGAGACTAGCGGGGGTTACACCGGGGAGCTGTTTTTT
-	-	TRBV6-1	TRBJ1-2	CASSPTGNYGYTF	TGTGCCAGCAGTCCTACAGGGAACTATGGCTACACCTTC
-	-	TRBV5-1	TRBJ1-1	CASSIQGETEAFF	TGCGCCAGCAGCATACAGGGCGAAACTGAAGCTTTCTTT
-	TRBD2	TRBV27	TRBJ2-1	CASSPRGGGWGAGGPNYYNEQFF	TGTGCCAGCAGTCCCCGAGGTGGGGGCTGGGGGGCGGGAGGACCGAACTACTACAATGAGCAGTTCTTC
-	TRBD2	TRBV27	TRBJ2-5	CASDGRAWETQYF	TGTGCCAGCGACGGGAGGGCCTGGGAGACCCAGTACTTC
few	TRBD1	TRBV23-1	TRBJ1-1	CANSLTPGQGYNEAFF	TGCGCCAACTCCCTTACACCGGGACAGGGGTATAATGAAGCTTTCTTT
-	-	TRBV6-5	TRBJ2-3	CTSRETSFPDTQYF	TGTACCAGCAGGGAAACTAGTTTTCCAGATACGCAGTATTTT
few	-	TRBV9	TRBJ2-1	CASSVLGGSYNEQFF	TGTGCCAGCAGCGTCCTAGGGGGTTCCTACAATGAGCAGTTCTTC
-	TRBD2	TRBV25-1	TRBJ2-1	CASSDPSGGYNEQFF	TGTGCCAGCAGTGACCCTAGCGGGGGCTACAATGAGCAGTTCTTC
few	TRBD1	TRBV7-2	TRBJ1-2	CASSGRTGGDRYGYTF	TGTGCCAGCAGCGGACGGACAGGGGGCGATAGGTATGGCTACACCTTC
-	TRBD1	TRBV29-1	TRBJ2-3	CSATLGQGTDTQYF	TGCAGCGCTACCCTAGGACAGGGCACAGATACGCAGTATTTT
-	TRBD2	TRBV5-6	TRBJ2-3	CASSLQREPDTQYF	TGTGCCAGCAGCCTCCAGCGGGAGCCAGATACGCAGTATTTT
-	TRBD1	TRBV7-8	TRBJ1-2	CASSGRGQGKRGYTF	TGTGCCAGCAGCGGTCGGGGACAGGGTAAAAGAGGCTACACCTTC
once	-	TRBV6-6	TRBJ2-3	CASSPPGVATDTQYF	TGTGCCAGCAGTCCCCCCGGGGTAGCGACAGATACGCAGTATTTT
once	TRBD1	TRBV2	TRBJ1-1	CASRGTGGSTEAFF	TGTGCCAGCAGGGGGACAGGGGGAAGCACTGAAGCTTTCTTT
-	-	TRBV19	TRBJ1-1	CASSIDLQVNTEAFF	TGTGCCAGTAGTATAGATCTCCAGGTGAACACTGAAGCTTTCTTT
-	-	TRBV7-3	TRBJ2-1	CASSSVRRGSPNEQFF	TGTGCCAGCAGCTCTGTTCGGCGGGGATCCCCTAATGAGCAGTTCTTC
few	TRBD2	TRBV5-4	TRBJ2-3	CASSSRSGSGTDTQYF	TGTGCCAGCAGCTCCCGTAGCGGGAGTGGGACAGATACGCAGTATTTT
-	-	TRBV18	TRBJ2-3	CASSPLRGENLSTDTQYF	TGTGCCAGCTCACCACTCAGGGGAGAGAACCTAAGCACAGATACGCAGTATTTT
-	-	TRBV14	TRBJ1-4	CASSRALSEKLFF	TGTGCCAGCAGCCGGGCATTAAGTGAAAAACTGTTTTTT
-	-	TRBV19	TRBJ2-7	CASSIRQASYEQYF	TGTGCCAGTAGTATAAGGCAGGCCTCCTACGAGCAGTACTTC
-	TRBD2	TRBV27	TRBJ2-2	CASSSGLAGDPGELFF	TGTGCCAGCAGTTCCGGACTAGCGGGAGATCCCGGGGAGCTGTTTTTT
-	-	TRBV2	TRBJ1-1	CASNVQGPNTEAFF	TGTGCCAGCAACGTACAGGGCCCCAACACTGAAGCTTTCTTT
few	TRBD1	TRBV5-1	TRBJ1-6	CASSSGRPGGTSSPLHF	TGCGCCAGCAGCTCTGGGAGACCAGGGGGCACGAGTTCACCCCTCCACTTT
-	TRBD2	TRBV27	TRBJ2-2	CASSSAELAGMNTGELFF	TGTGCCAGCAGTTCAGCCGAACTAGCGGGTATGAACACCGGGGAGCTGTTTTTT
-	-	TRBV5-1	TRBJ2-1	CASSLEAEIYNEQFF	TGCGCCAGCAGCTTGGAAGCGGAGATCTACAATGAGCAGTTCTTC
few	-	TRBV4-2	TRBJ2-3	CASSQADFTDTQYF	TGTGCCAGCAGCCAGGCGGACTTCACAGATACGCAGTATTTT
-	-	TRBV6-1	TRBJ1-1	CASISRSETEAFF	TGTGCCAGCATATCACGGAGTGAGACTGAAGCTTTCTTT
-	TRBD2	TRBV9	TRBJ2-1	CASSGHSSGRLTEQFF	TGTGCCAGCAGCGGACACTCAAGCGGGAGGTTGACTGAGCAGTTCTTC
-	-	TRBV27	TRBJ1-5	CASSLGGPYSNQPQHF	TGTGCCAGCAGTTTAGGAGGGCCTTATAGCAATCAGCCCCAGCATTTT